A single T cell receptor beta chain is shown here with its context. This sample was taken from a study of T cell responses to AZD1222 COVID-19 vaccine. Only in-frame clones appear in the TCRdb table, and some are missing; sequencing was by immunoSEQ multiplex PCR. The sample holds around 120,000 clones, around 90% seen once. The V end was cut by 5 bases, the J end by 4 bases, with 17 bases between. The CDR3 is made up of 15 amino acids. From germline, CDR1 is LNHDA and CDR2 SQIVND (reference sequence). The sequences come from peripheral blood, collected on day 0 of AZD1222 vaccination. This clonotype was obtained from an adult in good health. The chain links TRBV19 to TRBJ1-1; possible D gene TRBD1, 5 bases. CDR3 bases: TGTGCCAGTAGTCCTCCTCGGGGGGGGTTCACTGAAGCTTTCTTT. This gives the protein CASSPPRGGFTEAFF.